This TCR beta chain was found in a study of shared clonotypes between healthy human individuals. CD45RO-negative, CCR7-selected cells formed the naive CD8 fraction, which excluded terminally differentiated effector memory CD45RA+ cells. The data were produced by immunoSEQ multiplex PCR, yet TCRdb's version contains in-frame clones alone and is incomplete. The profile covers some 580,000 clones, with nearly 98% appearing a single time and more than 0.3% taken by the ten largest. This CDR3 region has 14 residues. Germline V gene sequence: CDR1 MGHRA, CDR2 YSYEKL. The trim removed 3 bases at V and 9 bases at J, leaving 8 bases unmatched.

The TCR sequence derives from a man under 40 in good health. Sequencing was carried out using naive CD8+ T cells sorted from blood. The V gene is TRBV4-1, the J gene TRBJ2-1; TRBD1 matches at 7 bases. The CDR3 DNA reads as TGCGCCAGCAGCCAGGGAGTAGGGGGCGGTGAGCAGTTCTTC. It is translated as CASSQGVGGGEQFF.